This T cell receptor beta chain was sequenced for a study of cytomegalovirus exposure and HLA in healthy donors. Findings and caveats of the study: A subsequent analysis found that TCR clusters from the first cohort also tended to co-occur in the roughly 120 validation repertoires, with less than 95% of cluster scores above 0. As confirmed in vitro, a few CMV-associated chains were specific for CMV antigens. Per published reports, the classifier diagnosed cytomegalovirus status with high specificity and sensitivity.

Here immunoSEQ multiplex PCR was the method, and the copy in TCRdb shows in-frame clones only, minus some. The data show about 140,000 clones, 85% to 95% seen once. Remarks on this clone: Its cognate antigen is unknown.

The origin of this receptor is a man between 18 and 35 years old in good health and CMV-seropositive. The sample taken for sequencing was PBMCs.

The CDR3: CASSLRVAVQETQYF. The DNA of the CDR3 is TGCGCCAGCAGCCTCAGAGTAGCGGTACAAGAGACCCAGTACTTC. This chain joins TRBV4-1 and TRBJ2-5; tentative D call: TRBD2 (6 bases). Germline assignment: CDR1 MGHRA and CDR2 YSYEKL. V gave up 4 bases and J gave up 2 bases, with 14 bases separating them. The CDR3 consists of 15 residues.